The entry that follows covers one T cell receptor (beta chain) sequence. Its target is not known. The PCR contained 60 Vbeta and 13 Jbeta primers. The repertoire was sequenced with immunoSEQ multiplex PCR; TCRdb's copy has only in-frame clones and lacks some. The sample records about 190,000 clones, 85% being singletons. V lost 6 bases and J lost 6; bases outside the gene matches: 7. In germline, CDR1 is MDHEN, CDR2 SYDVKM. CDR3 length equals 13 residues. The record originates from a study of cytomegalovirus exposure and HLA in healthy donors. Findings of the study overall: Cytomegalovirus association was assigned to approximately 160 TCR beta chains. In a later analysis, an Asian-associated ancestry cluster reportedly showed fewer N-insertions than the approximately 700-donor mean.

This receptor was obtained from a boy younger than 10 in good health and CMV-seronegative. V and J are TRBV28 and TRBJ1-1, with 7 bases matching TRBD1. Sequencing was performed on PBMCs. The DNA of the CDR3 is TGTGCCAGCAGCTATCGACAGGGCGCTGAAGCTTTCTTT. Translating gives CASSYRQGAEAFF.